The TCR beta chain described here comes from a study of radiotherapy plus CTLA-4 blockade in lung cancer. On the study more broadly: Objective responses were recorded in 15% to 20% of patients, with disease control recorded in about 33%.

The CDR3 has 11 residues. Germline values: CDR1 MNHNS, CDR2 SASEGT. V was cut by 5 bases and J by 8 bases, with 7 bases left in between. This clone has only a few counts. The repertoire was sequenced with immunoSEQ multiplex PCR; TCRdb's copy has only in-frame clones and lacks some. This sample has under 25,000 clones, with 73% found just once. The TCR originated in a human donor with non-small cell lung cancer who had stable disease on radiotherapy plus ipilimumab. Material: peripheral blood, obtained from a patient treated with radiotherapy plus ipilimumab. This chain joins TRBV6-1 and TRBJ2-1; no reliable D call. CDR3 in DNA: TGTGCCAGCAGTTACCGTCATGAGCAGTTCTTC. It codes for CASSYRHEQFF.